This is a list of T cell receptor beta chains from one sample in a study of CD8 T cells in Susac syndrome. TCRdb reanalysed the immunoSEQ multiplex PCR reads using MiXCR and keeps one entry per CDR3 protein. The sample holds 400,000 to 550,000 distinct CDR3 sequences; 85% are singletons and the top ten take 0.09% to 0.15%. Sequenced input: CD8+ T cells from PBMCs. The source of these receptors is a human donor with multiple sclerosis. Both conserved end residues are part of each CDR3. D genes are given only for firm matches. Clone size is given for some rows only: seen once, a few or many times, or a class if the clone is expanded.

CDR3 length	clone size	D gene	V gene	J gene	CDR3 protein	CDR3 DNA
12	-	-	TRBV19	TRBJ2-1	CASSMTAGEQFF	TGTGCCAGTAGTATGACCGCTGGGGAGCAGTTCTTC
14	-	-	TRBV28	TRBJ2-5	CASSLGHWGETQYF	TGTGCCAGCAGTTTAGGTCATTGGGGGGAGACCCAGTACTTC
12	few	-	TRBV7-6	TRBJ2-7	CASGTLTYEQYF	TGTGCCAGCGGGACCTTAACCTACGAGCAGTACTTC
16	-	TRBD1	TRBV5-6	TRBJ2-3	CASSSTTGGFTDTQYF	TGTGCCAGCAGCTCGACCACAGGGGGATTCACAGATACGCAGTATTTT
13	-	TRBD1	TRBV27	TRBJ2-7	CASSTWTGDEQYF	TGTGCCAGCAGTACCTGGACAGGGGACGAGCAGTACTTC
12	few	-	TRBV6-1	TRBJ1-1	CASLGVNTEAFF	TGTGCCAGTTTAGGTGTGAACACTGAAGCTTTCTTT
14	-	-	TRBV4-2	TRBJ1-2	CASSPGTSNYGYTF	TGTGCCAGCAGCCCCGGGACATCTAACTATGGCTACACCTTC
16	-	TRBD2	TRBV28	TRBJ2-3	CASTVGAGGPTDTQYF	TGTGCCAGCACCGTCGGAGCGGGGGGCCCCACAGATACGCAGTATTTT
14	-	-	TRBV11-2	TRBJ1-1	CASSLKTVNTEAFF	TGTGCCAGCAGCTTAAAGACGGTGAACACTGAAGCTTTCTTT
13	-	-	TRBV12-3/TRBV12-4	TRBJ1-2	CASTWGGLSGYTF	TGTGCCAGCACCTGGGGGGGGCTGAGCGGCTACACCTTC
15	-	TRBD2	TRBV7-9	TRBJ2-1	CASNLPGGSYNEQFF	TGTGCCAGCAACTTACCGGGGGGCTCCTACAATGAGCAGTTCTTC